The TCR beta chain under discussion was sequenced for a study of cytomegalovirus exposure and HLA in healthy donors. Assay: immunoSEQ multiplex PCR; the TCRdb copy retains only in-frame clones and omits some. This table has 140,000 to 150,000 clones, roughly nine tenths appearing once. The V end lost 3 bases, the J end lost 0 bases, and 9 bases lay between the germline ends. This CDR3 contains 15 residues. Germline-derived CDR1 and CDR2 are KGHSH and LQKENI. Study-level results: The classifier reportedly diagnosed cytomegalovirus status with high specificity and sensitivity. Cytomegalovirus association was listed for 164 TCR beta chains.

As concerns this clone: Its antigen is undetermined. The sample carries other DNA sequences with the same CDR3.

The source of this sequence is a man younger than 35 in good health and CMV-seronegative. Source material: PBMCs. The V and J genes are TRBV18 and TRBJ2-1, with D possibly TRBD1 on 5 matching bases. The CDR3 is CASSPQGSSYNEQFF. For the CDR3, the DNA is TGTGCCAGCTCACCCCAGGGAAGCTCCTACAATGAGCAGTTCTTC.